This T cell receptor beta chain was observed in a study of shared clonotypes between healthy human individuals. General study points: The researchers took only blood, and tissue repertoires probably look different.

Clones were read by immunoSEQ multiplex PCR, and TCRdb kept only the in-frame ones, dropping some. The table lists around 2.1 million clones, approximately 94% of them singletons. Concerning this clone: The antigen remains unidentified.

CDR1 is SEHNR, CDR2 FQNEAQ, per germline (reference sequence). The CDR3 sequence is 18 residues long. Trimming cost V 5 bases and J 5 bases; bases outside gene matches: 12. CD8 cells classed as naive were CD45RO-negative and positively selected for CCR7, excluding terminally differentiated effector memory CD45RA+ cells. Sequencing was done on a sample of naive CD8+ T cells from PBMCs. The TCR comes from a man aged 18 to 30 in good health. Some clones in this sample may be carry-over from other donors' samples. The V and J genes are TRBV7-9 and TRBJ2-1, with 13 positions matching TRBD2. CDR3 bases: TGTGCCAGCAGCACGTTTGGACTAGCGGGAGCAGGGGACAATGAGCAGTTCTTC. Residues: CASSTFGLAGAGDNEQFF.